This T cell receptor beta chain was documented in a study of early stage breast cancer tumors. Using immunoSEQ multiplex PCR, the repertoire was profiled, and TCRdb retains in-frame clones only, with some absent. The sample carries 8,500 to 10,000 clones, around 78% recorded once. In this sample, this clone turned up once. The CDR3 is 14 amino acids. Trimming cost V 6 bases and J 0 bases, with 12 bases left between them. Germline V gene sequence: CDR1 SGHDN, CDR2 FVKESK. The chain carries TRBV14 and TRBJ2-7, with D perhaps matching TRBD1 (5 bases). This TCR came from a person in their 40s with breast cancer. Sequencing input: normal breast tissue next to the tumor. The CDR3 DNA is TGTGCCAGCAGTACCAGGGTGAGCTCCTACGAGCAGTACTTC. Translation: CASSTRVSSYEQYF.